One T cell receptor beta chain is described in this entry. Its specificity is unknown. CDR3 length equals 13 residues. Per germline, CDR1 SNHLY and CDR2 FYNNEI. V shed 4 bases and J shed 6 bases, with 10 bases lying between them. The data originate from a study of STAT5B mutations in CD4+ large granular lymphocyte leukemia. As for the study in general: Among healthy donors, a particular HLA allele went with more CDR3 'QG' motifs. General study results and limits: TRBV06-family usage was enriched in top patient clones (8/27) versus controls (2/35).

Produced via immunoSEQ multiplex PCR; TCRdb's table is partial and in-frame only. Here the sample spans fewer than 50,000 clones, 65% to 90% being singletons. The V gene is TRBV2, the J gene TRBJ2-1; the D gene is possibly TRBD2 (5 bases). Sequenced input: CD4+ T cells from blood buffy coats. The source is a human donor in good health. The CDR3, as DNA: TGTGCCAGCAGTGTAAACGGGATCAATGAGCAGTTCTTC. Translating gives CASSVNGINEQFF.